The rows below give T cell receptor beta chains drawn from one sample of a study of blood T cell repertoires in COVID-19. The protocol was immunoSEQ multiplex PCR, while the TCRdb copy is restricted to in-frame clones and leaves out a portion. The sample has 280,000 or so clones; around 89% are singletons. Sequencing was performed on peripheral blood. The origin of the receptors is a woman aged 60-75 years with acute or convalescent COVID-19. The CDR3 runs from the conserved cysteine through the conserved F or W. The D gene is left open where the match is weak. Only some rows state a clone size, as once, few, many or a class for expanded clones.

D gene	clone size	V gene	CDR3 length	J gene	CDR3 DNA	CDR3 protein
.	few	TRBV10-3	14	TRBJ2-2	TGTGCCATCAGACAAAGACTAGTCACCGGGGAGCTGTTTTTT	CAIRQRLVTGELFF
TRBD2	.	TRBV7-2	16	TRBJ2-2	TGTGCCAGCAGCTTAATAGCGGGAGTGAACACCGGGGAGCTGTTTTTT	CASSLIAGVNTGELFF
TRBD2	once	TRBV6-2/TRBV6-3	12	TRBJ2-2	TGTGCCAGCAGTTACCGGGAGGGCGCGCTGTTTTTT	CASSYREGALFF
TRBD1	.	TRBV7-9	15	TRBJ2-1	TGTGCCAGCAGCTTAGCGACCCAGGGGGCGGGTGAGCAGTTCTTC	CASSLATQGAGEQFF
TRBD1	.	TRBV10-3	14	TRBJ2-5	TGTGCCCCCGATCGGGCAGGGGGCACGGAGACCCAGTACTTC	CAPDRAGGTETQYF
TRBD1	.	TRBV7-2	12	TRBJ1-3	TGTGCCAGCAGCTCCGACAGGGGTGCCATATATTTT	CASSSDRGAIYF
TRBD2	.	TRBV27	14	TRBJ2-7	TGTGCCAGCAGTTTAGCGGGAGGGACCGGGGGGCAGTACTTC	CASSLAGGTGGQYF
TRBD1	.	TRBV2	13	TRBJ1-5	TGTGCCATCTCGGGACAGAACAATCAGCCCCAGCATTTT	CAISGQNNQPQHF
.	.	TRBV5-4	14	TRBJ1-5	TGTGCCAGCAGCTTGGGGACAGAGAATCAGCCCCAGCATTTT	CASSLGTENQPQHF
TRBD1	.	TRBV5-8	15	TRBJ1-3	TGTGCCAGCAGCGACGGGACAGGGGACGGAAACACCATATATTTT	CASSDGTGDGNTIYF
.	.	TRBV2	16	TRBJ2-1	TGTGCCAGCAGTGAACTTCCGGGAAGCTCCTACAATGAGCAGTTCTTC	CASSELPGSSYNEQFF
TRBD1	.	TRBV6-2/TRBV6-3	15	TRBJ2-7	TGTGCCAGCAGTTCCACGGGACAGGGGACCTACGAGCAGTACTTC	CASSSTGQGTYEQYF
.	.	TRBV18	14	TRBJ2-4	TGTGCCAGCTTAAACAGGGCCTTTAGGGACATTCAGTACTTC	CASLNRAFRDIQYF
TRBD2	once	TRBV7-8	17	TRBJ2-5	TGTGCCAGCAGCCCTCGCCTAGCGGGAGGGCCGGGAGAGACCCAGTACTTC	CASSPRLAGGPGETQYF
TRBD2	.	TRBV7-9	15	TRBJ2-1	TGTGCCAGCAGCTCCCTGGGGGAGGGAATCGATGAGCAGTTCTTC	CASSSLGEGIDEQFF
.	few	TRBV15	16	TRBJ1-5	TGTGCCAGCGGGACCCGCGACACGGAGAGCAATCAGCCCCAGCATTTT	CASGTRDTESNQPQHF
.	.	TRBV19	14	TRBJ2-5	TGTGCCAGTAGTATAGCAACAGGGAAAGAGACCCAGTACTTC	CASSIATGKETQYF
.	.	TRBV4-2	15	TRBJ2-7	TGTGCCAGCAGGATAAGGGCGCAGGGGTCCTACGAGCAGTACTTC	CASRIRAQGSYEQYF
.	.	TRBV19	14	TRBJ1-1	TGTGCCAGTAGTACGGCGGGCAAGAACACTGAAGCTTTCTTT	CASSTAGKNTEAFF
.	.	TRBV9	14	TRBJ1-5	TGTGCCAGCACCTCGGGGGATAGCAATCAGCCCCAGCATTTT	CASTSGDSNQPQHF
TRBD1	.	TRBV14	15	TRBJ2-7	TGTGCCAGCAGCCAAGGGACAGGGGGCGCGTACGAGCAGTACTTC	CASSQGTGGAYEQYF
TRBD2	once	TRBV5-5	15	TRBJ2-5	TGTGCCAGCAGCACGGGGACTAGCGGCGGGGAGACCCAGTACTTC	CASSTGTSGGETQYF
TRBD2	.	TRBV28	14	TRBJ2-5	TGTGCCAGCAGCGGACTAGCGGGGTTAGGGACCCAGTACTTC	CASSGLAGLGTQYF
TRBD1	.	TRBV15	14	TRBJ1-2	TGTGCCACCAGCAGAGGACAGGGGAACTATGGCTACACCTTC	CATSRGQGNYGYTF
.	.	TRBV6-2/TRBV6-3	12	TRBJ1-3	TGTGCCAGCAGCCTTCCAGGAAACACCATATATTTT	CASSLPGNTIYF
TRBD2	.	TRBV29-1	16	TRBJ2-7	TGCAGCGTTGAAGGACTAGCGGGAGGATCCGTCTACGAGCAGTACTTC	CSVEGLAGGSVYEQYF
.	.	TRBV30	12	TRBJ1-6	TGTGCCTGGAGTGCAGAATCTTCACCCCTCCACTTT	CAWSAESSPLHF
.	.	TRBV28	15	TRBJ2-5	TGTGCCAGTAAGACAGGTGGCCCCTATCAAGAGACCCAGTACTTC	CASKTGGPYQETQYF
TRBD1	.	TRBV30	13	TRBJ1-3	TGTGCCTGGATTACGGACAGGGGGTACACCATATATTTT	CAWITDRGYTIYF
.	.	TRBV12-3/TRBV12-4	12	TRBJ2-7	TGTGCCAGCAGCCGTAACAGGTACGAGCAGTACTTC	CASSRNRYEQYF
TRBD1	.	TRBV18	15	TRBJ2-5	TGTGCCAGCTCATTAACCGGGACAGGCCAAGAGACCCAGTACTTC	CASSLTGTGQETQYF
TRBD1	.	TRBV3-1/TRBV3-2	16	TRBJ2-1	TGTGCCAGCAGCCAAGGAGGGGGCGCCCGTAACAATGAGCAGTTCTTC	CASSQGGGARNNEQFF
.	.	TRBV27	13	TRBJ1-2	TGTGCCAGCAGTTTCGTGGGGAGCTATGGCTACACCTTC	CASSFVGSYGYTF
TRBD1	.	TRBV5-1	19	TRBJ1-1	TGCGCCAGCAGCTTGGCGTTCAGGGGCGGGGCAGGGGGCAACACTGAAGCTTTCTTT	CASSLAFRGGAGGNTEAFF
.	.	TRBV6-2/TRBV6-3	14	TRBJ2-2	TGTGCCAGCAGTCGTAGCCACAACACCGGGGAGCTGTTTTTT	CASSRSHNTGELFF
.	.	TRBV7-8	15	TRBJ1-1	TGTGCCAGCAGCTCGGGGACTTCTATGGGGACTGAAGCTTTCTTT	CASSSGTSMGTEAFF
TRBD1	.	TRBV19	14	TRBJ2-7	TGTGCCAGTAGCGAATCAGGGGGCCCCTACGAGCAGTACTTC	CASSESGGPYEQYF
.	few	TRBV19	15	TRBJ1-5	TGTGCCAGTATGGGGAAGGGGAGGGGCAATCAGCCCCAGCATTTT	CASMGKGRGNQPQHF
TRBD1	.	TRBV18	16	TRBJ1-2	TGTGCCAGCTCACCTACCGGGGACAGGGTGGACTATGGCTACACCTTC	CASSPTGDRVDYGYTF
.	.	TRBV9	15	TRBJ2-7	TGTGCCAGCAGCGGGGTGGGGACTTTTCCCTACGAGCAGTACTTC	CASSGVGTFPYEQYF
.	.	TRBV3-1/TRBV3-2	12	TRBJ2-1	TGTGCCAGCAGCCAAGGTCGCGGTGAGCAGTTCTTC	CASSQGRGEQFF
.	few	TRBV24-1	15	TRBJ1-1	TGTGCCACCAGTGATGCCACAAGCCGGGGCACTGAAGCTTTCTTT	CATSDATSRGTEAFF
TRBD1	few	TRBV7-2	13	TRBJ1-2	TGTGCCAGCAGCTTAGGACAGGGGGCGCGATACACCTTC	CASSLGQGARYTF
TRBD1	.	TRBV27	17	TRBJ1-1	TGTGCCAGCAGGCGACTGGGACAGGGGGCTTTTAACACTGAAGCTTTCTTT	CASRRLGQGAFNTEAFF
TRBD2	.	TRBV7-9	15	TRBJ2-1	TGTGCCAGCAGCTTGTCCGCGGGGGGACGGAATGAGCAGTTCTTC	CASSLSAGGRNEQFF
TRBD1	.	TRBV2	13	TRBJ2-7	TGTGCCAGCCGGGACAGGGACTCCTACGAGCAGTACTTC	CASRDRDSYEQYF
.	.	TRBV9	15	TRBJ2-5	TGTGCCAGCAGCGCCCGAGGACAGATCCAAGAGACCCAGTACTTC	CASSARGQIQETQYF
.	.	TRBV7-9	15	TRBJ1-6	TGTGCCAGCAGCCCCTTTTCAGGGCGCGGTTCACCCCTCCACTTT	CASSPFSGRGSPLHF
.	once	TRBV28	18	TRBJ2-2	TGTGCCAGCAGTTTAATTTTTCTAAGGCGGCTGAACACCGGGGAGCTGTTTTTT	CASSLIFLRRLNTGELFF
.	.	TRBV15	15	TRBJ1-6	TGTGCCACCAGCGGGAGGGTAGGGGATAATTCACCCCTCCACTTT	CATSGRVGDNSPLHF
TRBD1	once	TRBV27	16	TRBJ1-2	TGTGCCAGCAGTCAAGCCGGGACAGGGTCTAACTATGGCTACACCTTC	CASSQAGTGSNYGYTF
TRBD1	.	TRBV18	17	TRBJ2-1	TGTGCCAGCTCACCAAGGCTCCGGGACAGGGGAAAGGATGAGCAGTTCTTC	CASSPRLRDRGKDEQFF
.	.	TRBV29-1	12	TRBJ2-7	TGCAGCGTTGGAGTATTTCCCTCCGAGCAGTACTTC	CSVGVFPSEQYF
TRBD1	.	TRBV13	15	TRBJ1-4	TGTGCCAGCAGCCAAGGACAGGGACGGGACGAAAAACTGTTTTTT	CASSQGQGRDEKLFF
.	.	TRBV5-1	15	TRBJ1-1	TGCGCCAGCAGCTTGGAACGGGGTAAGGGCACTGAAGCTTTCTTT	CASSLERGKGTEAFF
.	.	TRBV9	15	TRBJ2-2	TGTGCCAGCAGCGCCTGGGGCAGTAACACCGGGGAGCTGTTTTTT	CASSAWGSNTGELFF
.	.	TRBV5-1	15	TRBJ1-4	TGCGCCAGCAGCTTGTCCGGACAGTTAAATGAAAAACTGTTTTTT	CASSLSGQLNEKLFF
TRBD2	.	TRBV24-1	16	TRBJ2-2	TGTGCCACCAGTGATATCGGGACTAGCATGGCCGGGGAGCTGTTTTTT	CATSDIGTSMAGELFF